This T cell receptor (beta chain) is drawn from a study of blood T cell repertoires in COVID-19. Background on the study: The analysed material was cDNA or gDNA that came from T cells, B-cell-depleted T cells, or PBMCs.

Original analysis: Reference gene primer amplification gave estimated nucleated cell counts. Assay used: immunoSEQ multiplex PCR; TCRdb lists only in-frame clones, some missing. The DNA was the basis for D and trimming; V, J and clone size are from that table. The data hold under 200,000 clones, with around nine tenths observed a single time. Trimming removed 6 bases from V and 2 bases from J, with 17 bases in between. The CDR3 is 16 residues long. From germline, CDR1 is MDHEN and CDR2 SYDVKM. Recruited during active infection, patients (from Seattle) were subsequently followed longitudinally. Sequencing used peripheral blood. This chain joins TRBV28 and TRBJ1-5, with D maybe TRBD1 (6 bases). This TCR derives from a woman in her sixties or seventies with COVID-19, enrolled during active disease. Here the CDR3 reads CASSEKRGAGNQPQHF. The CDR3 nucleotides are TGTGCCAGCAGCGAGAAACGGGGGGCGGGCAATCAGCCCCAGCATTTT.